The 12 T cell receptor beta chains listed next were all sequenced from one sample in a study of blood T cell repertoires in COVID-19. Assay: immunoSEQ multiplex PCR; the TCRdb copy retains only in-frame clones and omits some. Of 300,000 to 350,000 clones in the sample, nearly 90% were seen once. Sequenced: PBMCs or T cells enriched from blood (not recorded which). The receptors shown here come from a woman aged 18-29 years with acute COVID-19.

The J gene is TRBJ1-1, the V gene TRBV7-3; TRBD1 is a possible D gene (5 bases). This CDR3 region has 14 residues. Germline assignment: CDR1 SGHTA and CDR2 FQGTGA. The V gene lost 8 bases and the J gene lost 2 bases, with 15 bases spanning the gap. The CDR3 DNA reads TGTGCCAGCTCGTTGGCAGGGCCTAACACTGAAGCTTTCTTT. Amino acids: CASSLAGPNTEAFF.

The V gene is TRBV7-9, the J gene TRBJ2-7; tentative D call: TRBD1 (6 bases). The germline V gene has CDR1 SEHNR and CDR2 FQNEAQ (reference sequence). The CDR3 sequence is 15 residues long. V dropped 1 base and J dropped 5 bases, with 15 bases sitting between them. CDR3 sequence reads: CASSLGGRGLHEQYF. The DNA for the CDR3 is TGTGCCAGCAGCTTAGGAGGCAGGGGCTTGCACGAGCAGTACTTC.

This clone showed up just once. V gene TRBV3-1 (or the pseudogene TRBV3-2) combines with J gene TRBJ1-2; 8 bases align to TRBD1. Germline V CDR1 and CDR2: LGHDT, YNNKEL (reference sequence). The trim removed 6 bases at V and 6 bases at J, leaving 9 bases unmatched. This CDR3 has 14 amino acids. The CDR3 region has the DNA TGTGCCAGCAGTCGAACACAGGGGGAACATGGCTACACCTTC. It yields the protein CASSRTQGEHGYTF.

The J gene is TRBJ2-7, the V gene TRBV27; tentative D call: TRBD1 (5 bases). V was pared by 8 bases and J by 3 bases, with 14 bases between. CDR1 is MNHEY and CDR2 is SMNVEV in the germline V gene (reference sequence). CDR3 length equals 13 residues. The CDR3 reads CASGTLDSYEQYF. The CDR3 nucleotides read TGTGCCAGCGGCACCCTTGACAGCTACGAGCAGTACTTC.

This chain uses TRBV19 with TRBJ2-7; TRBD1 might be the D (5 bases). With 6 bases removed from V and 0 bases from J, the gap between germline ends came to 9 bases. The CDR3 runs 13 residues. Germline V CDR1 and CDR2: LNHDA, SQIVND (reference sequence). The CDR3 bases are TGTGCCAGTAGCATGGGGCCCTCCTACGAGCAGTACTTC. This codes for CASSMGPSYEQYF.

J is TRBJ1-2 and V is TRBV7-2, with no clear D. Trimming removed 5 bases at V and 4 bases at J, with 20 bases between. CDR3 size: 16 residues. The germline gives CDR1 SGHTA, CDR2 FQGNSA. Here the CDR3 reads CASSLTMGQSPYGYTF. DNA of the CDR3: TGTGCCAGCAGCCTAACGATGGGCCAGTCTCCCTATGGCTACACCTTC. Complete variable domain (other parts from reference TRBV7-2 and TRBJ1-2): GAGVSQSPSNKVTEKGKDVELRCDPISGHTALYWYRQSLGQGLEFLIYFQGNSAPDKSGLPSDRFSAERTGGSVSTLTIQRTQQEDSAVYLCASSLTMGQSPYGYTFGSGTRLTVV.

Written as DNA, the CDR3 is TGTGCCAGCAGTTCGACAGGGGGCGGCACTGAAGCTTTCTTT. Translating it yields CASSSTGGGTEAFF. The chain links TRBV28 to TRBJ1-1; TRBD1 agrees at 10 bases. After removal of 4 bases from V and 4 bases from J, the junction contained 3 bases not matched to a gene. Germline V CDR1 and CDR2: MDHEN, SYDVKM. The CDR3 has 14 residues.

The chain recombines TRBV5-8 with TRBJ1-6; tentative D call: TRBD1 (5 bases). Trimming stripped 0 bases from V and 7 bases from J, with 8 bases between. The CDR3 runs to 14 residues. The germline CDR1 and CDR2 sequences are SGHTS and YDEGEE. Here the CDR3 DNA reads TGTGCCAGCAGCTTGGGACGGGGGAATTCACCCCTCCACTTT. Protein sequence: CASSLGRGNSPLHF.

The rearrangement uses TRBV19 and TRBJ2-2; 7 nucleotides agree with TRBD1. The CDR3 has 16 amino acids. Germline-derived CDR1 and CDR2 are LNHDA and SQIVND (reference sequence). Unmatched junction bases numbered 11, after V lost 9 bases and J lost 1 base. The CDR3 sequence is CASLPGQLLNTGELFF. In nucleotides, the CDR3 is TGTGCCAGCCTACCGGGACAGCTTCTGAACACCGGGGAGCTGTTTTTT.

This clone was observed a single time. The J gene is TRBJ2-7, the V gene TRBV28; 8 bases are shared with TRBD1. The trim removed 5 bases at V and 3 bases at J, leaving 6 bases unmatched. The CDR3 totals 14 residues. Germline CDR1 reads MDHEN; CDR2 reads SYDVKM. CDR3 nucleotides: TGTGCCAGCAGTCCCGACAGGGGTAACTACGAGCAGTACTTC. This gives the protein CASSPDRGNYEQYF.

As to this clone: Additional DNA sequences in this sample encode the identical CDR3. This chain joins TRBV7-9 and TRBJ2-2; weak D call: TRBD2 (6 bases). The germline CDR1 and CDR2 sequences are SEHNR and FQNEAQ (reference sequence). Trimming left V 3 bases short and J 5 bases short, with 10 bases between. The CDR3 totals 14 residues. The CDR3 protein is CASSFPGGTGELFF. The CDR3 DNA reads as TGTGCCAGCAGCTTCCCTGGAGGGACCGGGGAGCTGTTTTTT.

This clone is a singleton in its sample. This chain joins TRBV6-5 and TRBJ1-1, with 8 positions matching TRBD1. V dropped 6 bases and J dropped 11; count of bases not matched to a gene: 14. Germline V gene lookup returns CDR1 MNHEY and CDR2 SVGAGI. The CDR3 covers 14 residues. CDR3 in DNA: TGTGCCAGCAGAGAGGACAGGGATCAACTGCGGGCTTTCTTT. This sequence encodes CASREDRDQLRAFF.